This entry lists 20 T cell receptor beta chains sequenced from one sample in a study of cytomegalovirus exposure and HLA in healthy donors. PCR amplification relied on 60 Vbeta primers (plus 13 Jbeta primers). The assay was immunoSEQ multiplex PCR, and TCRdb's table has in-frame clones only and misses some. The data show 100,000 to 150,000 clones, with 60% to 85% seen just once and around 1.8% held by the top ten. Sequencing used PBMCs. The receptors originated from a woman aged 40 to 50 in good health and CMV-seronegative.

The DNA for the CDR3 is TGTGCCAGTAGTTCTACACCCGACAGGGTCATCTACAATGAGCAGTTCTTC. It translates to CASSSTPDRVIYNEQFF. The rearrangement links TRBV19 to TRBJ2-1; 7 bases align to TRBD1. V dropped 5 bases and J dropped 3; count of bases not matched to a gene: 13. This CDR3 comprises 17 residues. Germline V gene lookup returns CDR1 LNHDA and CDR2 SQIVND (reference sequence).

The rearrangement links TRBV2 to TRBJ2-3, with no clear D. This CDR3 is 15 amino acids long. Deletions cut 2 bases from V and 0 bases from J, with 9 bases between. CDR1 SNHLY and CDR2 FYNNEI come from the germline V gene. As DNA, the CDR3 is TGTGCCAGCAGTGAATTGGTTACAAGCACAGATACGCAGTATTTT. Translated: CASSELVTSTDTQYF.

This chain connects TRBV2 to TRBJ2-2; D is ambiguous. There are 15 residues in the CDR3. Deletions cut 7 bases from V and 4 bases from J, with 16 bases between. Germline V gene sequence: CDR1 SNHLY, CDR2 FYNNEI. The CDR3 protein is CASTQEVPGTGELFF. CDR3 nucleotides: TGTGCCAGCACCCAGGAAGTCCCAGGCACCGGGGAGCTGTTTTTT.

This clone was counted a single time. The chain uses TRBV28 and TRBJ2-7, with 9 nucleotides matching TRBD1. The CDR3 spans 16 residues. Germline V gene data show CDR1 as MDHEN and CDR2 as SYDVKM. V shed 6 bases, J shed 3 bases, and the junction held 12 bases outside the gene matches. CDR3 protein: CASSLPRTGEYYEQYF. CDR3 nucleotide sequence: TGTGCCAGCAGCCTCCCCCGGACAGGGGAGTACTACGAGCAGTACTTC. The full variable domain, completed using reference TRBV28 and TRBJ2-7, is DVKVTQSSRYLVKRTGEKVFLECVQDMDHENMFWYRQDPGLGLRLIYFSYDVKMKEKGDIPEGYSVSREKKERFSLILESASTNQTSMYLCASSLPRTGEYYEQYFGPGTRLTVT.

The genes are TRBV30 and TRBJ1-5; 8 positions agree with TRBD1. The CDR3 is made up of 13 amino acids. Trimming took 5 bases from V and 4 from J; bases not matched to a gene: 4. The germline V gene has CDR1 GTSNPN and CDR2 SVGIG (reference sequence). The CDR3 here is CAWGQGGNQPQHF. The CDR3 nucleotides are TGTGCCTGGGGACAGGGAGGGAATCAGCCCCAGCATTTT.

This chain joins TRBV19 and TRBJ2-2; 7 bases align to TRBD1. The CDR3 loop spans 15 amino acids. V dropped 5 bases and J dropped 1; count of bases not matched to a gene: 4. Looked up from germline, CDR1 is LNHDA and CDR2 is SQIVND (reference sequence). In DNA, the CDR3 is TGTGCCAGTAGTGCCCGGACAGGGAACACCGGGGAGCTGTTTTTT. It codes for CASSARTGNTGELFF.

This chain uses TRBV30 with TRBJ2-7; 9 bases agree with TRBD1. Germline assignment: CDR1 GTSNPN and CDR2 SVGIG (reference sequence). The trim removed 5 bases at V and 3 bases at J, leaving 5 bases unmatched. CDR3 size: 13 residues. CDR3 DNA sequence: TGTGCCTGGGAAATGGGACAGGGCTACGAGCAGTACTTC. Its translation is CAWEMGQGYEQYF.

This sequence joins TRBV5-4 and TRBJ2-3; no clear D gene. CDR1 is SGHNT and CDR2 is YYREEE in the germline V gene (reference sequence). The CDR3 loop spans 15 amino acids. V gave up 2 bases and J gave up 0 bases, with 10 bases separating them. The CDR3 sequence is CASSLGLESTDTQYF. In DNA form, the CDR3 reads TGTGCCAGCAGCTTAGGCCTAGAGAGCACAGATACGCAGTATTTT.

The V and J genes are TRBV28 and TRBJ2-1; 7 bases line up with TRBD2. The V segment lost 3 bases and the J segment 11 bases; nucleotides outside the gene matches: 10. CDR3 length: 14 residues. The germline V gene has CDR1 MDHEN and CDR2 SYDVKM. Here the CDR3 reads CASSLDGGGGKQFF. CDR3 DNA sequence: TGTGCCAGCAGTTTGGATGGTGGGGGGGGTAAGCAGTTCTTC.

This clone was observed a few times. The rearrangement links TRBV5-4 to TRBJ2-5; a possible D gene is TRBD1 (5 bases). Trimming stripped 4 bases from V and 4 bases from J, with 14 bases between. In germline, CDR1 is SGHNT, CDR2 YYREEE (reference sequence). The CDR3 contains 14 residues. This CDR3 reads CASSVQGMGETQYF. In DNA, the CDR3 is TGTGCCAGCAGCGTGCAGGGTATGGGAGAGACCCAGTACTTC.

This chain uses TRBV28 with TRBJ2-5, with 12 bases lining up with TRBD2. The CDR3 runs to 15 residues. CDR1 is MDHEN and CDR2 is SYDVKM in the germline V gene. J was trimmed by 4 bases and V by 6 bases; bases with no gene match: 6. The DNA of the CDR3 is TGTGCCAGCAGCTTAGGACTAGCGGGGACAGAGACCCAGTACTTC. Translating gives CASSLGLAGTETQYF.

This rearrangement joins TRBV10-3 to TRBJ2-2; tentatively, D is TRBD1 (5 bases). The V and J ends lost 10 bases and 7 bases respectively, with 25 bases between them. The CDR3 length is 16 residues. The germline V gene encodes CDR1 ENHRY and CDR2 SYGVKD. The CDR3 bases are TGTGCCACACTGAAAACGGCAGGGTCTAGGGTCGGGGAGCTGTTTTTT. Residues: CATLKTAGSRVGELFF.

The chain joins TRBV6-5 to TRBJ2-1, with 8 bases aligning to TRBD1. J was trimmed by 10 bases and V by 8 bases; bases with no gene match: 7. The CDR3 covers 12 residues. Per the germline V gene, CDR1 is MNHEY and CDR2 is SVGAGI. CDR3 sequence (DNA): TGTGCCAGCGGGCCTCACAGGGGGGAGCAGTTCTTC. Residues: CASGPHRGEQFF.

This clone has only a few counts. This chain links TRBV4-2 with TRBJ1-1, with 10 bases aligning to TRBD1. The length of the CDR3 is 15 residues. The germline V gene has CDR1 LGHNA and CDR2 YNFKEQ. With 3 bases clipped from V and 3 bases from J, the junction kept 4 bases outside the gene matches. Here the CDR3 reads CASSQRGTGDTEAFF. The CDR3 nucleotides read TGTGCCAGCAGCCAGAGAGGGACAGGGGACACTGAAGCTTTCTTT.

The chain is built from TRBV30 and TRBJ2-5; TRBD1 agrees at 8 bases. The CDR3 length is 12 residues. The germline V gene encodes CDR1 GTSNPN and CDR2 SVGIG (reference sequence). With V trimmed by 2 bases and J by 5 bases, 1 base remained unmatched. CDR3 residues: CAWSTGGETQYF. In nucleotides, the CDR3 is TGTGCCTGGAGTACAGGGGGGGAGACCCAGTACTTC.

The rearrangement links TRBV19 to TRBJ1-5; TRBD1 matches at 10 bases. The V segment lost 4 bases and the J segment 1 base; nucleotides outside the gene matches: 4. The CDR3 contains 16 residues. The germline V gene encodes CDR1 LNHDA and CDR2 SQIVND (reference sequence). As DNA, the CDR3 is TGTGCCAGTAGTACACCGGGACAGGGGAGCAATCAGCCCCAGCATTTT. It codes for CASSTPGQGSNQPQHF.

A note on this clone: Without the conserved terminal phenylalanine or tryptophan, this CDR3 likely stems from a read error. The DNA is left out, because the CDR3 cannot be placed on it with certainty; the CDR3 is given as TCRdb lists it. Here the CDR3 reads CSARESQPGAL. V usage is TRBV20-1 and J usage is TRBJ1-2; the table assigns TRBD1, which was not confirmed against the DNA. The CDR3 contains 11 residues when both ends are counted. The V gene's germline CDR1 is DFQATT and CDR2 SNEGSKA (reference sequence).

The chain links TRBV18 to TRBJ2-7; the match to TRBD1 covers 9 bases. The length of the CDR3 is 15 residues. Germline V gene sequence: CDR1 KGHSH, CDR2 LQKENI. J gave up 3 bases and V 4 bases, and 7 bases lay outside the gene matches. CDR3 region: CASSQRTGVSYEQYF. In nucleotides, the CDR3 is TGTGCCAGCTCACAAAGGACAGGGGTGAGCTACGAGCAGTACTTC.

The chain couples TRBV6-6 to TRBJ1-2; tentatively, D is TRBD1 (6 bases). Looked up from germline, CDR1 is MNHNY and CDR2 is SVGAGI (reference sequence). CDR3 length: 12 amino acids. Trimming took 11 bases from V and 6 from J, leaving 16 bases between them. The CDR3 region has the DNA TGTGCCTCCGGGGAGGGGGTGGATGGCTACACCTTC. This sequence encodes CASGEGVDGYTF.

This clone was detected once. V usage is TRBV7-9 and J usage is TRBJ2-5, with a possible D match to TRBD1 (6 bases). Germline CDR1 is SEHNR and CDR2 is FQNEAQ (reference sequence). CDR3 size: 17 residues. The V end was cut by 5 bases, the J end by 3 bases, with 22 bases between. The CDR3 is CASSAPPGGGGEETQYF. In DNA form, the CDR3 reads TGTGCCAGCAGCGCACCCCCGGGTGGGGGCGGAGAAGAGACCCAGTACTTC.